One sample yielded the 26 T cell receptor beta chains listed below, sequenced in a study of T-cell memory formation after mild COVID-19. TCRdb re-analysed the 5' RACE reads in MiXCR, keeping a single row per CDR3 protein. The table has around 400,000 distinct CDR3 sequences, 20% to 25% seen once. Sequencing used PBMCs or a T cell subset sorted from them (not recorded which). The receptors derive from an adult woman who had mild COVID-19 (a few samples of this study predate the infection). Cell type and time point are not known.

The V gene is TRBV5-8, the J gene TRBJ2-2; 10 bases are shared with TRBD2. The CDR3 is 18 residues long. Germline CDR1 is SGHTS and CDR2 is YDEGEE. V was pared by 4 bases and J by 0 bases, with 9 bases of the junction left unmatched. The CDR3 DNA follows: TGTGCCAGCAGCGTAGGACTAGCGGCGACTTCGAACACCGGGGAGCTGTTTTTT. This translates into CASSVGLAATSNTGELFF.

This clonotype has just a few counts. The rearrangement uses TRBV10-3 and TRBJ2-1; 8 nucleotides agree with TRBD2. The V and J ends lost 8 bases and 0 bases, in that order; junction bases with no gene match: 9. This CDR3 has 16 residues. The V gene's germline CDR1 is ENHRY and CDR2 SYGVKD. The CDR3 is CAIRQSGGPSYNEQFF. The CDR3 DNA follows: TGTGCCATCCGTCAGTCGGGGGGGCCCTCCTACAATGAGCAGTTCTTC.

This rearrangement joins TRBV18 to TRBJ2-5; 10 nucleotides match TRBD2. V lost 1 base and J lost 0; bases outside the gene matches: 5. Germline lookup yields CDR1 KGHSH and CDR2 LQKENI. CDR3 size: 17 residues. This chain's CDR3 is CASSPLLAGAYQETQYF. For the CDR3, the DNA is TGTGCCAGCTCACCACTGCTAGCGGGGGCTTACCAAGAGACCCAGTACTTC.

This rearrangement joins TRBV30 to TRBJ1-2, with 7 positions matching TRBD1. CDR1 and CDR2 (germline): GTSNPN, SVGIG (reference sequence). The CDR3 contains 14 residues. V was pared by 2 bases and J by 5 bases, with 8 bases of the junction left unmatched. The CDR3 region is CAWSRRGHTYGYTF. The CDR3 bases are TGTGCCTGGAGTCGTAGGGGGCACACGTATGGCTACACCTTC.

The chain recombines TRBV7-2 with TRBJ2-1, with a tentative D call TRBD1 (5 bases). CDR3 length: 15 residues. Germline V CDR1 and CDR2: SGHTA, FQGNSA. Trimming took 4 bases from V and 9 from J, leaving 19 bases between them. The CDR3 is CASSSLTGSRVEQFF. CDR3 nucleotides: TGTGCCAGCAGCTCCCTTACAGGTTCCCGAGTTGAGCAGTTCTTC.

Here the CDR3 DNA reads TGTGCCAGCAGCTTAGCCCGACAGATGAACACTGAAGCTTTCTTT. It is translated as CASSLARQMNTEAFF. V is TRBV7-6 and J is TRBJ1-1; tentative D call: TRBD1 (5 bases). V lost 0 bases, J lost 0 bases, and 8 bases lay in between. Germline V gene sequence: CDR1 SGHVS, CDR2 FNYEAQ. The CDR3 is 15 residues long.

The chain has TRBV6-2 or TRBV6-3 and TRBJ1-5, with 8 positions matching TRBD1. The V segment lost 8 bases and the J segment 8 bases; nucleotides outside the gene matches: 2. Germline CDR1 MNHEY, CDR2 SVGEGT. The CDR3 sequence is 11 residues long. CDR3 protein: CASGQGKPQHF. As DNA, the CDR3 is TGTGCCAGCGGACAGGGAAAGCCCCAGCATTTT.

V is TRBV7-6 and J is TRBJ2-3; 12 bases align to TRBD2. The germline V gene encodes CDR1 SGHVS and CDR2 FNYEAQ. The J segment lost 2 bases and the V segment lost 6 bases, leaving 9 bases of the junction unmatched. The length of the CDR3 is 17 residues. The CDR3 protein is CASSNLAGGTSTDTQYF. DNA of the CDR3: TGTGCCAGCAGTAATCTAGCGGGAGGGACGTCCACAGATACGCAGTATTTT.

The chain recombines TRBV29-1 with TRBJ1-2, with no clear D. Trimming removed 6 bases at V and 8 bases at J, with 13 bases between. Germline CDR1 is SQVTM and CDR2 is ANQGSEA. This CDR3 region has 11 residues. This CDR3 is CSVSTGRGYTF. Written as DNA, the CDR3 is TGCAGCGTCAGTACGGGTCGCGGCTACACCTTC.

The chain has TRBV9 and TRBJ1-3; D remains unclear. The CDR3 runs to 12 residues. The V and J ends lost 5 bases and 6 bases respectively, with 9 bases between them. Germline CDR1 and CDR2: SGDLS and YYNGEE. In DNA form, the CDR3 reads TGTGCCAGCAGTCCTCCTGAAAACACCATATATTTT. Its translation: CASSPPENTIYF.

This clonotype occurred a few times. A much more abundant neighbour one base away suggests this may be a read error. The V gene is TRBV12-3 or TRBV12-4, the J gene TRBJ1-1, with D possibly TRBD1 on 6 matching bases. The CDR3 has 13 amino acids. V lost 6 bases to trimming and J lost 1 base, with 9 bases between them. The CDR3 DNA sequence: TGTGCCAGCAGATCGACAGGGAACACTGAAGCTTTCTTT. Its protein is CASRSTGNTEAFF.

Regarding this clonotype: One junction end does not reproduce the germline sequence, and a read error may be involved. This chain's CDR3 is CASSPQGQGTQYF. CDR3 nucleotide sequence: TGCGCCAGCAGCCCCCAGGGCCAAGGGACCCAGTACTTC. The J gene is TRBJ2-5, the V gene TRBV4-1, with D perhaps TRBD1 (5 bases). The CDR3 extends over 13 amino acids. The germline V gene encodes CDR1 MGHRA and CDR2 YSYEKL.

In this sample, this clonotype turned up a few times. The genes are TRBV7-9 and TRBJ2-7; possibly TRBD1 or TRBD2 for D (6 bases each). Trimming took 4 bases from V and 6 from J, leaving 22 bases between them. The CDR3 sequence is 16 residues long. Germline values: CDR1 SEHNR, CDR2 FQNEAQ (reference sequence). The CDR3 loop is CASSWGSGAIGSEQYF. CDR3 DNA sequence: TGTGCCAGCAGCTGGGGCTCGGGGGCGATAGGATCCGAGCAGTACTTC.

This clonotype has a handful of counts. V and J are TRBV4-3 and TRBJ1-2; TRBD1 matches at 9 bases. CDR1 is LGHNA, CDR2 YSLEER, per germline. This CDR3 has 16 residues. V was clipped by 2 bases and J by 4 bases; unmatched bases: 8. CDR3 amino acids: CASSQTPGQGFYGYTF. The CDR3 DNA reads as TGCGCCAGCAGCCAAACACCAGGACAGGGGTTCTATGGCTACACCTTC.

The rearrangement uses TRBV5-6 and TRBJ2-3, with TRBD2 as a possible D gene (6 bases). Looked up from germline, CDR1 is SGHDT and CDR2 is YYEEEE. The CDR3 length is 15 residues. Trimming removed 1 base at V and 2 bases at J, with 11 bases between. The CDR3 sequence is CASSLWRGITDTQYF. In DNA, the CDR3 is TGTGCCAGCAGCTTGTGGCGGGGAATCACAGATACGCAGTATTTT.

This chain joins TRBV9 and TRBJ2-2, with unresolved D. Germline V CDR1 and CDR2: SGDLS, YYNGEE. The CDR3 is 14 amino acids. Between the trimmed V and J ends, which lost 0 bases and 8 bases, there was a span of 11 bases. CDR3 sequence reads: CASSVGLSTGELFF. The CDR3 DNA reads TGTGCCAGCAGCGTAGGACTGTCAACGGGGGAGCTGTTTTTT. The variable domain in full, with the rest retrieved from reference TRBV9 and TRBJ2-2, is DSGVTQTPKHLITATGQRVTLRCSPRSGDLSVYWYQQSLDQGLQFLIQYYNGEERAKGNILERFSAQQFPDLHSELNLSSLELGDSALYFCASSVGLSTGELFFGEGSRLTVL.

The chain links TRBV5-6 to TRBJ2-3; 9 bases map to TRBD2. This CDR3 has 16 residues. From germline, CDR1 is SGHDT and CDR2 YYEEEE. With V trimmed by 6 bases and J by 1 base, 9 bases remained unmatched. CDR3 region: CASTRWTSAGTDTQYF. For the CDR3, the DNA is TGTGCCAGCACCCGATGGACTAGCGCTGGCACAGATACGCAGTATTTT. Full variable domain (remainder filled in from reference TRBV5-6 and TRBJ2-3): DAGVTQSPTHLIKTRGQQVTLRCSPKSGHDTVSWYQQALGQGPQFIFQYYEEEERQRGNFPDRFSGHQFPNYSSELNVNALLLGDSALYLCASTRWTSAGTDTQYFGPGTRLTVL.

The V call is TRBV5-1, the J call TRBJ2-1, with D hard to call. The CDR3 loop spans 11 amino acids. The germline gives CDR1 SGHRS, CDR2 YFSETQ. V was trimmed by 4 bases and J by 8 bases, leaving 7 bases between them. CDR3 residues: CASSASYEQFF. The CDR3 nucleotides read TGCGCCAGCAGCGCCTCCTATGAGCAGTTCTTC.

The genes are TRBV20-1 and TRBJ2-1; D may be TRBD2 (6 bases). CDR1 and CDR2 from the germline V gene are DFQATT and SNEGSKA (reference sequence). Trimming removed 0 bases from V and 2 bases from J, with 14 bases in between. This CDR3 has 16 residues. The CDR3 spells CSARDRDSGTYNEQFF. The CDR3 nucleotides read TGCAGTGCTAGAGACCGGGACTCCGGCACCTACAATGAGCAGTTCTTC.

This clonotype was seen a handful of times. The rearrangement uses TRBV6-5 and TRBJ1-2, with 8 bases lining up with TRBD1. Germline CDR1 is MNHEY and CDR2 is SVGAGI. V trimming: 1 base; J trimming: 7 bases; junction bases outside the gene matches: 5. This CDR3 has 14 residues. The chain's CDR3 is CASSYWQGAGGYTF. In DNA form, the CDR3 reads TGTGCCAGCAGTTACTGGCAGGGGGCAGGTGGCTACACCTTC.

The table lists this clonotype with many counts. As DNA, the CDR3 is TGTGCCAGCAGCGTAGGGGCTAGCGGGAGGATCGAGCAGTTCTTC. Residues: CASSVGASGRIEQFF. This chain links TRBV9 with TRBJ2-1, with 11 bases fitting TRBD2. This CDR3 has 15 amino acids. CDR1 is SGDLS and CDR2 is YYNGEE in the germline V gene. The junction had 6 bases not matched to a gene; V was cut back by 0 bases and J by 10 bases.

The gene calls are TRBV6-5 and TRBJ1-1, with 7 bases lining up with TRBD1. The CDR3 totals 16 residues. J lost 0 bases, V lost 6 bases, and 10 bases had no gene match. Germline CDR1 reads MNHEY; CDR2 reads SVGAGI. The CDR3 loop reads CASRGQSPIMNTEAFF. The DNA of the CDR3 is TGTGCCAGCAGGGGACAGAGCCCCATCATGAACACTGAAGCTTTCTTT.

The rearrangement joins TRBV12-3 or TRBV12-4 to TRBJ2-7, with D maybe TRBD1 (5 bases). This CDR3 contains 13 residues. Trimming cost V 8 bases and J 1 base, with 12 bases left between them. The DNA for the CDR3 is TGTGCCAGCCTCGGACAACCTTCCTACGAGCAGTACTTC. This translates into CASLGQPSYEQYF.

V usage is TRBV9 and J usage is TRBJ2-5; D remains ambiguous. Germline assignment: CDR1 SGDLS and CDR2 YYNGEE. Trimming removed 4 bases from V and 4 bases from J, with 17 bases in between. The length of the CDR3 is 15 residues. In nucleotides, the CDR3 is TGTGCCAGCAGCTTCGACGGTTCATGGGGAGAGACCCAGTACTTC. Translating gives CASSFDGSWGETQYF.

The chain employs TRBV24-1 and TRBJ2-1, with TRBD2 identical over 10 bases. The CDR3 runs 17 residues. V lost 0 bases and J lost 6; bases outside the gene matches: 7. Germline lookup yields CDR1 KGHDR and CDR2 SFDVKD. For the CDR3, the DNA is TGTGCCACCAGTGATTTGGGGGATAGCGGGGGGACCAATGAGCAGTTCTTC. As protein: CATSDLGDSGGTNEQFF.

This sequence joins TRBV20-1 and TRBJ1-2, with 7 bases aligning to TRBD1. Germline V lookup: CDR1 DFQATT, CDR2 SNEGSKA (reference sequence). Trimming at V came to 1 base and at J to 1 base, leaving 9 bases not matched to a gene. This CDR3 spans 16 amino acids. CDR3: CSARALRGQGNYGYTF. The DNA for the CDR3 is TGCAGTGCTAGAGCGCTGAGGGGGCAGGGTAACTATGGCTACACCTTC.